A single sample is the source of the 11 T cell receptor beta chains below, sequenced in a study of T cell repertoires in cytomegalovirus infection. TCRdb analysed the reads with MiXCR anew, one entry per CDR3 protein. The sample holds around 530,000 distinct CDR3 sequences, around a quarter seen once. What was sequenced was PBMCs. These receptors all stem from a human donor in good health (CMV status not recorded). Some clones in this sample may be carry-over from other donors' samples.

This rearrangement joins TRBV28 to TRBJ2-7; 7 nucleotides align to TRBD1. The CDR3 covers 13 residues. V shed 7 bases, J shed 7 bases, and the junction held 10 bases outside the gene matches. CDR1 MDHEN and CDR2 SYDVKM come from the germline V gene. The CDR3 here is CASTRDGRGEQYF. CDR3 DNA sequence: TGTGCCAGCACCAGGGACGGCAGGGGGGAGCAGTACTTC.

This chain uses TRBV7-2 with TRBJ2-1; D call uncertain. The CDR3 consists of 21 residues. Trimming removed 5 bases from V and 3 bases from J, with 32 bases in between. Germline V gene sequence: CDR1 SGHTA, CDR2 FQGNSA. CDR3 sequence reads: CASSPRSLFDSRFGVYNEQFF. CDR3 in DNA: TGTGCCAGCAGCCCTAGGTCCCTATTCGACTCGCGCTTTGGTGTCTACAATGAGCAGTTCTTC.

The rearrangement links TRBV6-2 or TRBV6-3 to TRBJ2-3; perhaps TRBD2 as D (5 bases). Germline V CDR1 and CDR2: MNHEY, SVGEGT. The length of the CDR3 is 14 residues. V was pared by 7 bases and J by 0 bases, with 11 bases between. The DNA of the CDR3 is TGTGCCAGCATCGACTACGAAAGCACAGATACGCAGTATTTT. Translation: CASIDYESTDTQYF.

CDR3 sequence reads: CATRPLQGTAETQYF. As DNA, the CDR3 is TGTGCCACCCGACCTCTCCAGGGAACAGCAGAGACCCAGTACTTC. This rearrangement joins TRBV6-1 to TRBJ2-5, with a possible D match to TRBD1 (5 bases). V was clipped by 10 bases and J by 4 bases, with 22 bases between them. The CDR3 sequence is 15 residues long. From germline, CDR1 is MNHNS and CDR2 SASEGT.

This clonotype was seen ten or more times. CDR3 loop: CASSARRENEQFF. Written as DNA, the CDR3 is TGTGCCAGCAGCGCCCGGAGGGAGAATGAGCAGTTCTTC. This chain connects TRBV7-2 to TRBJ2-1; perhaps TRBD2 as D (6 bases). The germline gives CDR1 SGHTA, CDR2 FQGNSA. The V and J ends lost 5 bases and 7 bases respectively, with 12 bases between them. The CDR3 is 13 amino acids.

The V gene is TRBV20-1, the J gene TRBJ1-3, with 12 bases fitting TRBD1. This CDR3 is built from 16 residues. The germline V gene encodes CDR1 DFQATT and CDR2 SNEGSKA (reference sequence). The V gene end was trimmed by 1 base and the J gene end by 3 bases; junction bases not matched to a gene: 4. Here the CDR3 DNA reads TGCAGTGCTAGAGTCCGGGACAGGGGGCTTGGAAACACCATATATTTT. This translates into CSARVRDRGLGNTIYF.

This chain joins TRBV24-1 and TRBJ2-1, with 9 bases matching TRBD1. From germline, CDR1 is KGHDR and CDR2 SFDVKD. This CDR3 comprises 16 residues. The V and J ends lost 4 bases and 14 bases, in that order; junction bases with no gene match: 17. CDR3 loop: CATSDSTSDRGNSEFF. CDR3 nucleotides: TGTGCCACCAGTGACTCGACATCGGACAGGGGTAATTCGGAGTTCTTC.

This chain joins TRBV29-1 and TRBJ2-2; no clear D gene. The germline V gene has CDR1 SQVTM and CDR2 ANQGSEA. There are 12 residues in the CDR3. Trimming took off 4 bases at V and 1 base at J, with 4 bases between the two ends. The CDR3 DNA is TGCAGCGTTGTCGGGAACACCGGGGAGCTGTTTTTT. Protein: CSVVGNTGELFF.

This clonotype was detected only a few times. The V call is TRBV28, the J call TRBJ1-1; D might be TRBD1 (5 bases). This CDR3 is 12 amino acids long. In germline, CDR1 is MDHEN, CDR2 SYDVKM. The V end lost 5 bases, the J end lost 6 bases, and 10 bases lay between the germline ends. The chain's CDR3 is CASSVRVPEAFF. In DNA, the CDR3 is TGTGCCAGCAGTGTCAGGGTCCCTGAAGCTTTCTTT.

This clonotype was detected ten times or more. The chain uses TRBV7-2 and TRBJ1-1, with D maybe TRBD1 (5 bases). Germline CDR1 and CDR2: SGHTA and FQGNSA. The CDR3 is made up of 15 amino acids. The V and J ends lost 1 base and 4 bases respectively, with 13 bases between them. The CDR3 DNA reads TGTGCCAGCAGCTTAGAGGGCAGGGAGAGCACTGAAGCTTTCTTT. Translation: CASSLEGRESTEAFF.

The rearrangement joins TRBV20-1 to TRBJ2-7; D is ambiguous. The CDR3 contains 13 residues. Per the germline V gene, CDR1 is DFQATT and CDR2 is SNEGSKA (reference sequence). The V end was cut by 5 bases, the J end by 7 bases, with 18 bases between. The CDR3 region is CSAPHSIPLEQYF. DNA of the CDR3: TGCAGTGCTCCCCACAGTATCCCCCTGGAGCAGTACTTC.